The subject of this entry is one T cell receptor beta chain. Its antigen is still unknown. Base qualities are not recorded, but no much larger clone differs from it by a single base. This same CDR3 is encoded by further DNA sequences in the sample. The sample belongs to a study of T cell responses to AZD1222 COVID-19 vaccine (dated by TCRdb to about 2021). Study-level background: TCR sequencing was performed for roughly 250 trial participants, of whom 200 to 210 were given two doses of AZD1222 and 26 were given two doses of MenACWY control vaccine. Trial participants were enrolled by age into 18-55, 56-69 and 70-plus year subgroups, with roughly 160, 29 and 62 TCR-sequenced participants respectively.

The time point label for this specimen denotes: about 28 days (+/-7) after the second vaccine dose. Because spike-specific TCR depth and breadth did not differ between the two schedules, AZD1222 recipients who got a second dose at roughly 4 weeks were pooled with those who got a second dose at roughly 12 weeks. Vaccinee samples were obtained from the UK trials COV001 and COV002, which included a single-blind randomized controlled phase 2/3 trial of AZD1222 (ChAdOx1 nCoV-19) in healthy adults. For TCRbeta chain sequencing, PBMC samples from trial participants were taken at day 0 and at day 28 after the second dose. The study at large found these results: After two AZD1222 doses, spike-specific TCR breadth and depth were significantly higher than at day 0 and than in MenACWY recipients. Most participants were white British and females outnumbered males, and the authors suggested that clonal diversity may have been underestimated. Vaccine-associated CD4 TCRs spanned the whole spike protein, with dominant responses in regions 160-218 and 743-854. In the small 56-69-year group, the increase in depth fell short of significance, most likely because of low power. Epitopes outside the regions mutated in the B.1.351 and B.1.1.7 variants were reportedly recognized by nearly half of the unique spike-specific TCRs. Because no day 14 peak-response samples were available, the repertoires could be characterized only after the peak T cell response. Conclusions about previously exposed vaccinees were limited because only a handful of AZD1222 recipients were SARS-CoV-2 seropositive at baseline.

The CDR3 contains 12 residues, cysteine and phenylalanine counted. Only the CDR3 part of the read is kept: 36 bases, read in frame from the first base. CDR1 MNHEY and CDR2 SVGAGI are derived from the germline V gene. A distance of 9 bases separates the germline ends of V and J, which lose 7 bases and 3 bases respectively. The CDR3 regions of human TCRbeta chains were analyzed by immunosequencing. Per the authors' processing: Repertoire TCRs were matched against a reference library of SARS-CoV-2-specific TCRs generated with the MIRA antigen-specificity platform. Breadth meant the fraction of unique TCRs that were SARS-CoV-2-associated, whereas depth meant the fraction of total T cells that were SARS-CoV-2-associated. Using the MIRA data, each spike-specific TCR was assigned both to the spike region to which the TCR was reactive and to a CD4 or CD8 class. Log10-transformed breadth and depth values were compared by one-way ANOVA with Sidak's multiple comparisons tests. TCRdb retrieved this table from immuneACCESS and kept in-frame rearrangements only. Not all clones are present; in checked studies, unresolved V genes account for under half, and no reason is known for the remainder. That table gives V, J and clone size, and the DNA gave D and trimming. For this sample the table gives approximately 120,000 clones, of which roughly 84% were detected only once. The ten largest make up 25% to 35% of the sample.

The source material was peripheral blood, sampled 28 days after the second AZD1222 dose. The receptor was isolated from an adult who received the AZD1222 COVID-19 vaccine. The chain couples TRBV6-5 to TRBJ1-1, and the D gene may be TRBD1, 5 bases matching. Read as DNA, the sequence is TGTGCCAGCACGAGGGGCGACACTGAAGCTTTCTTT. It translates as CASTRGDTEAFF.